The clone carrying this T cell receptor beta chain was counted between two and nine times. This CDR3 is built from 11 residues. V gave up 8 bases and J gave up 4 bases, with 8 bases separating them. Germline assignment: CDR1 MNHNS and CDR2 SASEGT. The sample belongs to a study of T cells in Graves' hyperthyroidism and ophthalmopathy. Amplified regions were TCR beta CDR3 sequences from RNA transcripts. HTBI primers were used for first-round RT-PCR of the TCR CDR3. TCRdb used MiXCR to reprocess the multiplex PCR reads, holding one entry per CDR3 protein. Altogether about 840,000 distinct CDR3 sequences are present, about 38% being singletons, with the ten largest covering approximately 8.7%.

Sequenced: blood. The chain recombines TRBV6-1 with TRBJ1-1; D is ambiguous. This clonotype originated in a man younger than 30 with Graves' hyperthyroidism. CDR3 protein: CASQLGTEAFF. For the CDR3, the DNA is TGTGCCAGCCAATTGGGCACTGAAGCTTTCTTT.